This T cell receptor beta chain was sequenced in a study of CXCR3-negative and CXCR3-positive naive CD8 T cells. Findings and limits, study-wide: TRB CDR3 hydrophobicity was greater in CXCR3-positive naive cells than in CXCR3-negative naive cells. Memory CD8+ cells had much lower diversity, and both naive subsets had comparably high diversity.

Comments on this clonotype: The antigen remains unidentified.

The CDR3 extends over 15 amino acids. Germline assignment: CDR1 SGHTA and CDR2 FQGNSA. TRB cDNA libraries were made by UMI-labeled 5' RACE. TCRdb re-called the 5' RACE reads and catalogs CDR3 proteins one per entry, DNA excluded. In total, the table holds around 84,000 distinct CDR3 sequences. The TCR comes from a human donor in good health. Some clones in this sample may be carry-over from other donors' samples. The chain has TRBV7-2 and TRBJ2-7; checking the TCRdb D call of TRBD1 is not possible without DNA. Material for sequencing was naive CXCR3+ CD8+ T cells from blood. The subset here: CD45RO-CCR7+CD27+CD95- naive CD8+ T cells expressing CXCR3 (TNR3+). The CDR3 region is CASSFPRGGTYEQYF.